The 24 T cell receptor beta chains below were found in one sample sequenced in a study of memory CD4+ T cells and cytomegalovirus serostatus. The protocol was immunoSEQ multiplex PCR, while the TCRdb copy is restricted to in-frame clones and leaves out a portion. The data contain tens of thousands of clones, around 77% of them singletons. Single viable CD3+CD4+CD8-CD45RO+ cells were sorted as the memory CD4+ T cells. The sample taken for sequencing was memory CD4+ T cells from blood. Receptors were obtained from an adult in good health and CMV-seronegative.

This chain links TRBV25-1 with TRBJ1-4; tentatively, D is TRBD1 (5 bases). This CDR3 spans 15 amino acids. Trimming pared 1 base from V and 6 bases from J, leaving 12 bases between. In germline, CDR1 is MGHDK, CDR2 SYGVNS. The CDR3: CASSELGGVHEKLFF. CDR3 sequence (DNA): TGTGCCAGCAGTGAATTGGGGGGAGTACATGAAAAACTGTTTTTT.

The chain links TRBV2 to TRBJ1-6; maybe TRBD1 (5 bases). The germline V and J ends were trimmed by 2 bases and 9 bases, with 20 bases remaining between them. Germline V gene data show CDR1 as SNHLY and CDR2 as FYNNEI. The CDR3 spans 17 residues. Here the CDR3 reads CASSERGAGLGSSPLHF. The CDR3 bases are TGTGCCAGCAGTGAAAGGGGAGCGGGTCTAGGGAGTTCACCCCTCCACTTT.

This chain joins TRBV28 and TRBJ1-2; the D gene is possibly TRBD1 (5 bases). The CDR3 runs 16 residues. Deletions cut 6 bases from V and 8 bases from J, with 25 bases between. The germline V gene encodes CDR1 MDHEN and CDR2 SYDVKM. The CDR3 nucleotides read TGTGCCAGCAGCCCGGAGAGACCGGGGCGAGGAGGGGGCTACACCTTC. This codes for CASSPERPGRGGGYTF.

V gene TRBV5-5 combines with J gene TRBJ2-7, with D possibly being TRBD2 (6 bases). This CDR3 is 13 amino acids long. CDR1 and CDR2 (germline): SGHKS, YYEKEE (reference sequence). V shed 2 bases and J shed 4 bases, with 10 bases lying between them. CDR3 residues: CASSFGGKYEQYF. CDR3 in DNA: TGTGCCAGCAGCTTCGGAGGGAAGTACGAGCAGTACTTC.

The chain joins TRBV6-1 to TRBJ1-2, with D perhaps matching TRBD1 (5 bases). The germline CDR1 and CDR2 sequences are MNHNS and SASEGT. The CDR3 extends over 13 amino acids. V lost 1 base and J 5 bases, leaving 8 bases between the germline ends. The CDR3 coding sequence is TGTGCCAGCAGTGAAGAAACAGGTTATGGCTACACCTTC. As protein: CASSEETGYGYTF.

This chain links TRBV11-2 with TRBJ1-6, with D tentatively TRBD1 (6 bases). V shed 0 bases and J shed 0 bases, with 6 bases lying between them. CDR1 is SGHAT, CDR2 FQNNGV, per germline. This CDR3 is 16 amino acids long. CDR3: CASSLEGGSYNSPLHF. As DNA, the CDR3 is TGTGCCAGCAGCTTAGAAGGGGGCTCCTATAATTCACCCCTCCACTTT.

This clone has only a few counts. The same CDR3 is also encoded by other DNA sequences in this sample. The chain is built from TRBV9 and TRBJ2-1; possibly TRBD2 for D (6 bases). CDR1 SGDLS and CDR2 YYNGEE come from the germline V gene. V was trimmed by 0 bases and J by 7 bases, leaving 14 bases between them. This CDR3 has 15 amino acids. The CDR3 region is CASSVGTLGRNEQFF. CDR3 DNA sequence: TGTGCCAGCAGCGTAGGGACTCTCGGGAGAAATGAGCAGTTCTTC. Complete variable domain (other parts from reference TRBV9 and TRBJ2-1): DSGVTQTPKHLITATGQRVTLRCSPRSGDLSVYWYQQSLDQGLQFLIQYYNGEERAKGNILERFSAQQFPDLHSELNLSSLELGDSALYFCASSVGTLGRNEQFFGPGTRLTVL.

This rearrangement joins TRBV7-2 to TRBJ2-3; the match to TRBD1 covers 8 bases. This CDR3 has 18 amino acids. Germline CDR1 is SGHTA and CDR2 is FQGNSA. The V segment lost 1 base and the J segment 1 base; nucleotides outside the gene matches: 10. CDR3 DNA: TGTGCCAGCAGCTTAGTGGGACAGGTTAGGTGGGGCACAGATACGCAGTATTTT. It encodes CASSLVGQVRWGTDTQYF.

The chain has TRBV20-1 and TRBJ1-1; D gene ambiguous. Trimming took off 5 bases at V and 3 bases at J, with 7 bases between the two ends. The CDR3 covers 11 residues. Germline CDR1 reads DFQATT; CDR2 reads SNEGSKA (reference sequence). CDR3 in DNA: TGCAGTGCTGGCCGGGACACTGAAGCTTTCTTT. Encoded protein: CSAGRDTEAFF.

The V gene is TRBV5-4, the J gene TRBJ1-4; possibly TRBD1 for D (5 bases). Germline lookup yields CDR1 SGHNT and CDR2 YYREEE (reference sequence). Trimming pared 3 bases from V and 3 bases from J, leaving 12 bases between. CDR3 size: 15 residues. The CDR3 reads CASSSAGVPNEKLFF. CDR3 in DNA: TGTGCCAGCAGCTCGGCGGGGGTCCCTAATGAAAAACTGTTTTTT.

The CDR3 DNA sequence: TGCGCCAGCAGCTTGCCCGGGATCACCCTCCACTTT. It is translated as CASSLPGITLHF. The chain carries TRBV5-1 and TRBJ1-6; unclear D gene. There are 12 residues in the CDR3. The V end lost 1 base, the J end lost 14 bases, and 10 bases lay between the germline ends. Germline-derived CDR1 and CDR2 are SGHRS and YFSETQ.

In this sample, this clone turned up once. The chain uses TRBV28 and TRBJ1-6; TRBD1 agrees at 10 bases. Trimming cost V 5 bases and J 6 bases; bases outside gene matches: 10. Germline CDR1 MDHEN, CDR2 SYDVKM. This CDR3 is built from 17 residues. CDR3 protein: CASSLPYGTGANSPLHF. The CDR3 DNA reads as TGTGCCAGCAGTCTACCTTACGGGACAGGGGCTAATTCACCCCTCCACTTT.

This clone was counted once. The chain employs TRBV2 and TRBJ1-1; no clear D. The V gene lost 5 bases and the J gene lost 4 bases, with 14 bases spanning the gap. CDR1 and CDR2 (germline): SNHLY, FYNNEI. The CDR3 is 14 residues long. The CDR3 loop is CASSQNGRGTEAFF. The CDR3 DNA reads as TGTGCCAGCAGTCAAAACGGGAGAGGCACTGAAGCTTTCTTT.

The table lists this clone with a count of one. The chain couples TRBV6-1 to TRBJ2-1, with D possibly TRBD1 on 6 matching bases. From germline, CDR1 is MNHNS and CDR2 SASEGT. Deletions cut 4 bases from V and 13 bases from J, with 17 bases between. This CDR3 has 13 amino acids. CDR3 sequence: CASSGNLQGQQFF. DNA of the CDR3: TGTGCCAGCAGTGGCAATCTTCAGGGGCAACAGTTCTTC.

V and J are TRBV5-1 and TRBJ2-5; D might be TRBD2 (5 bases). The CDR3 extends over 13 amino acids. With 3 bases removed from V and 7 bases from J, the gap between germline ends came to 13 bases. CDR1 and CDR2 (germline): SGHRS, YFSETQ. CDR3 bases: TGCGCCAGCAGCTCGGAGGTCAGTGGGACCCAGTACTTC. This encodes CASSSEVSGTQYF. Drawing the rest from reference TRBV5-1 and TRBJ2-5, the complete variable domain is KAGVTQTPRYLIKTRGQQVTLSCSPISGHRSVSWYQQTPGQGLQFLFEYFSETQRNKGNFPGRFSGRQFSNSRSEMNVSTLELGDSALYLCASSSEVSGTQYFGPGTRLLVL.

This rearrangement joins TRBV4-3 to TRBJ1-1; maybe TRBD1 (5 bases). This CDR3 spans 14 amino acids. In germline, CDR1 is LGHNA, CDR2 YSLEER. Between the trimmed V and J ends, which lost 1 base and 4 bases, there was a span of 10 bases. This CDR3 reads CASSQVVGTTEAFF. The CDR3 coding sequence is TGCGCCAGCAGCCAAGTCGTGGGGACCACTGAAGCTTTCTTT.

This clone is a singleton in its sample. The chain has TRBV28 and TRBJ1-5, with 9 bases lining up with TRBD1. The CDR3 has 18 residues. CDR1 MDHEN and CDR2 SYDVKM come from the germline V gene. V lost 6 bases, J lost 1 base, and 13 bases stayed unmatched. The CDR3 protein is CASSTGRQGVQSNQPQHF. The CDR3 DNA is TGTGCCAGCAGCACTGGCCGACAGGGGGTTCAAAGCAATCAGCCCCAGCATTTT.

The chain recombines TRBV28 with TRBJ1-5, with 8 bases aligning to TRBD1. This CDR3 is 18 amino acids long. Germline-derived CDR1 and CDR2 are MDHEN and SYDVKM. After removal of 8 bases from V and 0 bases from J, the junction contained 15 bases not matched to a gene. The CDR3 DNA sequence: TGTGCCAGCCGTAAAGGCGGGACAGGCGAAGTTAGCAATCAGCCCCAGCATTTT. This codes for CASRKGGTGEVSNQPQHF.

The rearrangement uses TRBV5-1 and TRBJ2-6; D is unresolved. V lost 0 bases, J lost 3 bases, and 4 bases lay in between. Per germline, CDR1 SGHRS and CDR2 YFSETQ. This CDR3 comprises 14 residues. The DNA for the CDR3 is TGCGCCAGCAGCTTGGTAGGTGGGGCCAACGTCCTGACTTTC. Protein: CASSLVGGANVLTF. The complete variable domain, with remaining parts taken from reference TRBV5-1 and TRBJ2-6, reads KAGVTQTPRYLIKTRGQQVTLSCSPISGHRSVSWYQQTPGQGLQFLFEYFSETQRNKGNFPGRFSGRQFSNSRSEMNVSTLELGDSALYLCASSLVGGANVLTFGAGSRLTVL.

This clone came up many times. The genes are TRBV11-1 and TRBJ1-1; D gene ambiguous. The CDR3 contains 13 residues. V gave up 1 base and J gave up 1 base, with 4 bases separating them. CDR1 and CDR2 from the germline V gene are SGHAT and FQDESV (reference sequence). The CDR3 DNA reads as TGTGCCAGCAGCTTAGACCCGAACACTGAAGCTTTCTTT. The encoded protein is CASSLDPNTEAFF.

The CDR3 protein is CASSGTSGSLSYEQYF. In nucleotides, the CDR3 is TGTGCCAGCAGTGGGACTAGCGGGAGTCTCTCCTACGAGCAGTACTTC. This sequence joins TRBV28 and TRBJ2-7; 14 bases are a match to TRBD2. V shed 5 bases and J 0 bases; nucleotides not matched to a gene: 3. The germline gives CDR1 MDHEN, CDR2 SYDVKM. The CDR3 length is 16 residues.

The rearrangement links TRBV28 to TRBJ1-2; D gene ambiguous. Trimming stripped 3 bases from V and 5 bases from J, with 10 bases between. CDR1 MDHEN and CDR2 SYDVKM come from the germline V gene. The CDR3 is made up of 13 amino acids. In DNA, the CDR3 is TGTGCCAGCAGTTTGCTGGGTTTATATGGCTACACCTTC. This translates into CASSLLGLYGYTF.

V is TRBV4-3 and J is TRBJ1-5; no definite D call. This CDR3 region has 13 residues. Germline V gene lookup returns CDR1 LGHNA and CDR2 YSLEER. Trimming shortened V by 0 bases and J by 7 bases, and 7 bases separated the two germline ends. CDR3 sequence: CASSQDSGQPQHF. As DNA, the CDR3 is TGCGCCAGCAGCCAAGATAGCGGGCAGCCCCAGCATTTT.

The chain recombines TRBV29-1 with TRBJ1-1; D unclear. Germline-derived CDR1 and CDR2 are SQVTM and ANQGSEA. The V and J ends lost 4 bases and 0 bases respectively, with 6 bases between them. The CDR3 spans 12 residues. CDR3 protein: CSVVVVNTEAFF. CDR3 in DNA: TGCAGCGTTGTCGTGGTGAACACTGAAGCTTTCTTT.